This T cell receptor (beta chain) stems from a study of regulatory T cells in long-lasting Graves disease. Study background: Recently diagnosed Graves' patients had received antithyroid drugs for under 3 months. Notes on the study in general: Patients whose Graves' disease persisted exhibited lower TCR diversity than those newly diagnosed. Segments TRBV28, TRBJ1-2 and TRBJ2-5 showed preferential usage in persistent disease.

Combining iRepertoire HTBI primers with Arm-PCR of CDR3 regions, the authors built TCR beta libraries. One entry per CDR3 protein, called by TCRdb with MiXCR from the multiplex PCR reads. Of around 400,000 distinct CDR3 sequences in the sample, roughly 12% were seen once. Trimming removed 3 bases from V and 8 bases from J; junction bases left unmatched: 12. Germline V gives CDR1 MDHEN, CDR2 SYDVKM. CDR3 length equals 15 residues. This sample's time point: newly diagnosed GD, antithyroid drugs for less than 3 months. PBMCs were the source of the RNA used for TCR sequencing. This clonotype was seen ten or more times. The antigen is not known. The sample was also reused in another study, on T cells in Graves' hyperthyroidism and ophthalmopathy. From that paper: Patients were aged 18 to 65, had disease duration under 2 months, and had newly diagnosed hyperthyroidism.

The sequenced sample was peripheral blood mononuclear cells (PBMCs), obtained at new diagnosis, from a patient treated with antithyroid drugs. The chain couples TRBV28 to TRBJ1-1; 7 nucleotides align to TRBD1. This sequence was found in a woman between 18 and 29 years old with Graves disease. The CDR3 DNA reads TGTGCCAGCAGTTTGAGGGGGCCCCCCGGACGGGAAGCTTTCTTT. It encodes CASSLRGPPGREAFF.